Below, 11 T cell receptor beta chains from the same sample are listed, as sequenced in a study of radiotherapy plus CTLA-4 blockade in lung cancer. The data were produced by immunoSEQ multiplex PCR, yet TCRdb's version contains in-frame clones alone and is incomplete. The sample contains 40,000 to 45,000 clones, 60% to 70% of which appear only once. Sequenced material: peripheral blood, taken from a patient treated with radiotherapy plus ipilimumab. The source of these receptors is a human donor with non-small cell lung cancer who had a partial response to radiotherapy plus ipilimumab.

The chain couples TRBV6-1 to TRBJ2-1; no firm D call. Germline V gene data show CDR1 as MNHNS and CDR2 as SASEGT. The V and J ends lost 6 bases and 6 bases respectively, with 12 bases between them. The CDR3 loop spans 13 amino acids. CDR3 in amino acids: CASSPPQRNEQFF. CDR3 sequence (DNA): TGTGCCAGCAGCCCCCCCCAGCGCAATGAGCAGTTCTTC.

The gene calls are TRBV5-8 and TRBJ1-5; 7 bases agree with TRBD1. Germline V gene sequence: CDR1 SGHTS, CDR2 YDEGEE. V lost 4 bases, J lost 4 bases, and 8 bases stayed unmatched. This CDR3 is built from 15 residues. This CDR3 reads CASSAGTDWNQPQHF. The CDR3 DNA reads TGTGCCAGCAGCGCCGGGACAGATTGGAATCAGCCCCAGCATTTT.

This clone appeared a few times. The chain links TRBV5-1 to TRBJ1-2, with 9 nucleotides matching TRBD1. CDR3 length equals 15 residues. Trimming removed 0 bases from V and 8 bases from J; junction bases left unmatched: 8. Germline lookup yields CDR1 SGHRS and CDR2 YFSETQ. The CDR3 DNA sequence: TGCGCCAGCAGCTTGGTTTTGGGACAGGGTGAGGGCTACACCTTC. Its translation is CASSLVLGQGEGYTF.

This clone was seen a few times. The genes are TRBV2 and TRBJ2-2; 8 positions agree with TRBD1. J lost 6 bases, V lost 0 bases, and 21 bases had no gene match. This CDR3 has 21 residues. The germline V gene encodes CDR1 SNHLY and CDR2 FYNNEI. The CDR3 loop reads CASSEALEWGQEAGDAGELFF. Here the CDR3 DNA reads TGTGCCAGCAGTGAAGCGCTGGAGTGGGGACAGGAGGCTGGGGACGCCGGGGAGCTGTTTTTT.

The gene calls are TRBV29-1 and TRBJ2-7, with a possible D match to TRBD2 (6 bases). The CDR3 is 13 amino acids. From germline, CDR1 is SQVTM and CDR2 ANQGSEA. V lost 4 bases and J lost 6, with 16 bases in between. The CDR3 loop reads CSVVPGDAFEQYF. In DNA form, the CDR3 reads TGCAGCGTTGTCCCGGGGGATGCGTTCGAGCAGTACTTC.

The gene calls are TRBV5-6 and TRBJ1-3, with 7 positions matching TRBD1. Losses at the gene ends were 3 bases for V and 8 bases for J; bases not matched to a gene: 23. The CDR3 contains 19 residues. The germline V gene encodes CDR1 SGHDT and CDR2 YYEEEE. For the CDR3, the DNA is TGTGCCAGCAGCTCGGACGTAGGGGGGACAGCCACCAGAAGGGACACCATATATTTT. It codes for CASSSDVGGTATRRDTIYF.

This rearrangement joins TRBV6-5 to TRBJ1-2; TRBD1 might be the D (6 bases). The V and J ends lost 6 bases and 8 bases respectively, with 19 bases between them. This CDR3 comprises 14 residues. CDR1 and CDR2 from the germline V gene are MNHEY and SVGAGI. CDR3 sequence reads: CASREQGLGTGYTF. The CDR3 coding sequence is TGTGCCAGCAGGGAACAGGGCCTCGGGACCGGCTACACCTTC.

As for this clone: Sequence at one end of the junction differs from germline and may be a read error. The chain is built from TRBV5-1 and TRBJ1-4; D call uncertain. The CDR3 runs 14 residues. Germline V gene data show CDR1 as SGHRS and CDR2 as YFSETQ. CDR3: CASSLGVTSEKLFF. CDR3 DNA: TGCGCCAGCAGCTTGGGGGTTACTAGTGAAAAACTGTTTTTT.

As regards this clone: This specimen includes other DNA sequences encoding the same CDR3. The CDR3 is CASSSVQGSTDTQYF. The CDR3, as DNA: TGTGCCAGCAGCTCTGTTCAGGGGAGCACAGATACGCAGTATTTT. The rearrangement uses TRBV5-6 and TRBJ2-3, with a possible D match to TRBD1 (6 bases). The CDR3 has 15 amino acids. V dropped 3 bases and J dropped 0 bases, with 11 bases sitting between them. The germline V gene has CDR1 SGHDT and CDR2 YYEEEE. The full variable domain, its missing parts supplied by reference TRBV5-6 and TRBJ2-3, is DAGVTQSPTHLIKTRGQQVTLRCSPKSGHDTVSWYQQALGQGPQFIFQYYEEEERQRGNFPDRFSGHQFPNYSSELNVNALLLGDSALYLCASSSVQGSTDTQYFGPGTRLTVL.

V usage is TRBV6-5 and J usage is TRBJ2-3; 12 bases are a match to TRBD1. Germline V gives CDR1 MNHEY, CDR2 SVGAGI. There are 15 residues in the CDR3. The V gene end was trimmed by 6 bases and the J gene end by 4 bases; junction bases not matched to a gene: 5. The CDR3 DNA follows: TGTGCCAGCAGCCTGGGACAGGGGGCCCCAGATACGCAGTATTTT. This encodes CASSLGQGAPDTQYF.

This chain uses TRBV19 with TRBJ2-7; tentatively, D is TRBD1 (5 bases). Germline loops: CDR1 LNHDA, CDR2 SQIVND (reference sequence). This CDR3 spans 13 amino acids. Trimming shortened V by 6 bases and J by 5 bases, and 14 bases separated the two germline ends. In nucleotides, the CDR3 is TGTGCCAGTAGAAAAAGGGGTGAGAACGAGCAGTACTTC. Translated: CASRKRGENEQYF.